A selection of T cell receptor beta chains follows, all from one sample in a study of blood T cell repertoires in COVID-19. The method was immunoSEQ multiplex PCR; TCRdb's version includes in-frame clones alone and lacks a portion of them. Of approximately 300,000 clones listed, 75% to 95% are singletons. Sequencing was carried out using peripheral blood. These receptors were collected from a young woman with COVID-19, enrolled during active disease. CDR3s include the opening cysteine and the closing phenylalanine or tryptophan. The D gene is left open where the match is weak. Only part of the rows carry a size: once, few, many, or a class if the clone is expanded.

v_gene: TRBV4-3
j_gene: TRBJ2-3
abundance: .
d_gene: .
CDR3aa: CASPIAGTDTQYF
CDR3nt: TGCGCCAGCCCCATAGCGGGCACAGATACGCAGTATTTT

v_gene: TRBV6-5
j_gene: TRBJ1-5
abundance: .
d_gene: .
CDR3aa: CASSRASNQPQHF
CDR3nt: TGTGCCAGCAGCAGGGCTAGCAATCAGCCCCAGCATTTT

v_gene: TRBV7-8
j_gene: TRBJ2-2
abundance: .
d_gene: .
CDR3aa: CASSLAAGNTGELFF
CDR3nt: TGTGCCAGCAGCTTAGCCGCAGGGAACACCGGGGAGCTGTTTTTT

v_gene: TRBV6-6
j_gene: TRBJ1-3
abundance: .
d_gene: .
CDR3aa: CASSYSSRGGNTIYF
CDR3nt: TGTGCCAGCAGTTACTCCTCAAGGGGTGGAAACACCATATATTTT

v_gene: TRBV11-3
j_gene: TRBJ2-3
abundance: .
d_gene: TRBD2
CDR3aa: CASSPGTSGVTDTQYF
CDR3nt: TGTGCCAGCAGCCCCGGGACTAGCGGGGTAACAGATACGCAGTATTTT

v_gene: TRBV30
j_gene: TRBJ2-4
abundance: .
d_gene: TRBD2
CDR3aa: CAWSEGGSLDIQYF
CDR3nt: TGTGCCTGGAGTGAAGGCGGGAGTCTGGACATTCAGTACTTC

v_gene: TRBV9
j_gene: TRBJ2-3
abundance: .
d_gene: .
CDR3aa: CASSVGGLGADTQYF
CDR3nt: TGTGCCAGCAGCGTAGGGGGACTGGGGGCAGATACGCAGTATTTT

v_gene: TRBV6-5
j_gene: TRBJ2-2
abundance: .
d_gene: .
CDR3aa: CASEAGELFF
CDR3nt: TGTGCCAGCGAGGCCGGGGAGCTGTTTTTT

v_gene: TRBV13
j_gene: TRBJ2-2
abundance: .
d_gene: TRBD2
CDR3aa: CASSSGLAGVAGELFF
CDR3nt: TGTGCCAGCAGTTCTGGACTAGCGGGAGTGGCCGGGGAGCTGTTTTTT

v_gene: TRBV10-3
j_gene: TRBJ1-5
abundance: once
d_gene: .
CDR3aa: CATQTGEQPQHF
CDR3nt: TGTGCCACCCAGACGGGGGAACAGCCCCAGCATTTT

v_gene: TRBV5-1
j_gene: TRBJ1-1
abundance: .
d_gene: .
CDR3aa: CASSLSRSTEAFF
CDR3nt: TGCGCCAGCAGCTTGTCTAGGAGCACTGAAGCTTTCTTT

v_gene: TRBV5-4
j_gene: TRBJ1-4
abundance: .
d_gene: TRBD1
CDR3aa: CASSQRGLNEKLFF
CDR3nt: TGTGCCAGCAGCCAGAGGGGGCTTAACGAAAAACTGTTTTTT

v_gene: TRBV5-1
j_gene: TRBJ1-1
abundance: .
d_gene: .
CDR3aa: CASSRGYGGAEAFF
CDR3nt: TGCGCCAGCAGCCGGGGGTACGGAGGGGCTGAAGCTTTCTTT

v_gene: TRBV19
j_gene: TRBJ1-1
abundance: .
d_gene: .
CDR3aa: CASSSGAEAFF
CDR3nt: TGTGCCAGTAGTTCAGGGGCTGAAGCTTTCTTT

v_gene: TRBV7-2
j_gene: TRBJ2-7
abundance: few
d_gene: .
CDR3aa: CASSRGLTGVAYEQYF
CDR3nt: TGTGCCAGCAGCCGGGGGTTAACAGGCGTTGCCTACGAGCAGTACTTC

v_gene: TRBV14
j_gene: TRBJ1-2
abundance: .
d_gene: .
CDR3aa: CASSLGSQGTYGYTF
CDR3nt: TGTGCCAGCAGCCTCGGGTCCCAGGGAACCTATGGCTACACCTTC

v_gene: TRBV7-2
j_gene: TRBJ2-7
abundance: .
d_gene: TRBD2
CDR3aa: CASSGLAGAFREQYF
CDR3nt: TGTGCCAGCAGCGGACTAGCGGGAGCGTTTCGGGAGCAGTACTTC

v_gene: TRBV3-1/TRBV3-2
j_gene: TRBJ2-7
abundance: .
d_gene: TRBD2
CDR3aa: CASSRWGGYEQYF
CDR3nt: TGTGCCAGCAGCCGCTGGGGGGGTTACGAGCAGTACTTC

v_gene: TRBV6-5
j_gene: TRBJ2-1
abundance: .
d_gene: TRBD2
CDR3aa: CASSSVLAGDEQFF
CDR3nt: TGTGCCAGCAGTTCAGTGCTAGCGGGAGACGAGCAGTTCTTC

v_gene: TRBV2
j_gene: TRBJ1-5
abundance: .
d_gene: .
CDR3aa: CASTADRFGQPQHF
CDR3nt: TGTGCCAGCACCGCGGACAGATTTGGTCAGCCCCAGCATTTT

v_gene: TRBV27
j_gene: TRBJ2-7
abundance: .
d_gene: .
CDR3aa: CASSSYSGPEQYF
CDR3nt: TGTGCCAGCAGTTCCTATAGCGGACCTGAGCAGTACTTC

v_gene: TRBV19
j_gene: TRBJ1-3
abundance: .
d_gene: .
CDR3aa: CASSIDRLDGNTIYF
CDR3nt: TGTGCCAGTAGTATAGATCGACTGGATGGAAACACCATATATTTT

v_gene: TRBV9
j_gene: TRBJ1-2
abundance: .
d_gene: TRBD1
CDR3aa: CASSVGGGYYGYTF
CDR3nt: TGTGCCAGCAGCGTAGGAGGGGGCTATTATGGCTACACCTTC